The 30 T cell receptor beta chains in this list originate from one sample, sequenced in a study of CD8 T cells in ankylosing spondylitis. TCRdb fed the 5' RACE reads into MiXCR, producing one record per CDR3 protein. This sample has about 250,000 distinct CDR3 sequences, with around 25% found just once. The specimen sequenced was blood, either unsorted or a sorted T cell fraction (not recorded which). The receptors were gathered from a male donor with ankylosing spondylitis or in good health (not recorded which).

This clonotype was seen a few times. This clone may be a read error of a much larger clone one base away. The chain employs TRBV5-1 and TRBJ2-7, with D maybe TRBD1 (5 bases). The CDR3 consists of 14 residues. Germline V gives CDR1 SGHRS, CDR2 YFSETQ. In DNA, the CDR3 is TGCGCCAGCAGCCCGGAACAGGTCTCCTACCAGCAGTACTTC. It yields the protein CASSPEQVSYQQYF.

The chain links TRBV20-1 to TRBJ1-1; D not certain. V was clipped by 2 bases and J by 1 base, with 5 bases between them. The germline CDR1 and CDR2 sequences are DFQATT and SNEGSKA (reference sequence). The CDR3 contains 12 residues. CDR3 sequence: CSARPGNTEAFF. CDR3 nucleotides: TGCAGTGCTAGACCAGGGAACACTGAAGCTTTCTTT.

This clonotype was picked up many times. The rearrangement uses TRBV29-1 and TRBJ2-3; D not resolved. The germline V gene has CDR1 SQVTM and CDR2 ANQGSEA. Trimming cost V 3 bases and J 8 bases, with 9 bases left between them. The CDR3 has 11 amino acids. The CDR3 reads CSVEGKTTQYF. CDR3 DNA: TGCAGCGTTGAGGGGAAGACTACGCAGTATTTT.

There are a few counts of this clonotype. The gene calls are TRBV20-1 and TRBJ2-7; possibly TRBD1 for D (6 bases). Germline values: CDR1 DFQATT, CDR2 SNEGSKA (reference sequence). The CDR3 consists of 15 residues. V dropped 3 bases and J dropped 4 bases, with 19 bases sitting between them. The CDR3 protein is CSASPGWEQGYEQYF. CDR3 coding DNA: TGCAGTGCTAGTCCTGGGTGGGAACAGGGTTACGAGCAGTACTTC.

This clonotype was recorded many times. The V gene is TRBV20-1, the J gene TRBJ1-2; 7 bases agree with TRBD1. Trimming took 2 bases from V and 2 from J; bases not matched to a gene: 5. This CDR3 has 14 residues. In germline, CDR1 is DFQATT, CDR2 SNEGSKA (reference sequence). The CDR3 here is CSARLLRGNYGYTF. The CDR3, as DNA: TGCAGTGCTAGATTACTCAGGGGGAACTATGGCTACACCTTC.

Ten or more counts support this clonotype. The chain couples TRBV20-1 to TRBJ2-3; 7 bases match TRBD1. Trimming at V came to 2 bases and at J to 2 bases, leaving 4 bases not matched to a gene. Germline assignment: CDR1 DFQATT and CDR2 SNEGSKA (reference sequence). This CDR3 has 14 residues. The CDR3 bases are TGCAGTGCTAGAAAAGGGGGCCTCACAGATACGCAGTATTTT. Its translation is CSARKGGLTDTQYF.

This clonotype occurred many times. The chain carries TRBV20-1 and TRBJ1-5; D gene uncertain. Germline V gives CDR1 DFQATT, CDR2 SNEGSKA (reference sequence). Trimming removed 6 bases at V and 0 bases at J, with 12 bases between. The CDR3 consists of 14 residues. The CDR3 DNA reads as TGCAGTGCCTTCCTGGGCTCTAGCAATCAGCCCCAGCATTTT. As protein: CSAFLGSSNQPQHF.

This clonotype was recorded many times. The chain joins TRBV20-1 to TRBJ2-3, with TRBD2 identical over 11 bases. Germline values: CDR1 DFQATT, CDR2 SNEGSKA (reference sequence). J lost 6 bases, V lost 6 bases, and 8 bases had no gene match. The CDR3 has 14 amino acids. The CDR3 loop reads CSARIAGGRDTQYF. DNA for the CDR3: TGCAGTGCACGAATAGCGGGGGGGCGGGATACGCAGTATTTT.

The chain recombines TRBV20-1 with TRBJ1-5; 7 bases are shared with TRBD1. Germline V gene sequence: CDR1 DFQATT, CDR2 SNEGSKA (reference sequence). V shed 1 base, J shed 0 bases, and the junction held 6 bases outside the gene matches. The CDR3 sequence is 16 residues long. Here the CDR3 reads CSARGGTADSNQPQHF. The CDR3 nucleotides are TGCAGTGCTAGAGGAGGGACAGCGGATAGCAATCAGCCCCAGCATTTT.

The chain recombines TRBV28 with TRBJ2-1, with D perhaps given as TRBD1 or TRBD2 (7 bases each). CDR1 MDHEN and CDR2 SYDVKM come from the germline V gene. CDR3 length: 15 residues. V was cut by 6 bases and J by 3 bases, with 15 bases left in between. The CDR3 protein is CASSRGGGGYNEQFF. In DNA, the CDR3 is TGTGCCAGCAGCCGAGGGGGCGGGGGCTACAATGAGCAGTTCTTC.

This clonotype has more than one count but fewer than ten. This chain connects TRBV10-3 to TRBJ1-1; D is uncertain. Germline loops: CDR1 ENHRY, CDR2 SYGVKD. This CDR3 spans 11 amino acids. V dropped 0 bases and J dropped 11 bases, with 7 bases sitting between them. Here the CDR3 DNA reads TGTGCCATCAGTGAGTCCCGATCGGCTTTCTTT. Amino acid sequence: CAISESRSAFF.

The chain has TRBV9 and TRBJ2-5; 10 bases fit TRBD2. The CDR3 sequence is 16 residues long. The J segment lost 2 bases and the V segment lost 0 bases, leaving 4 bases of the junction unmatched. In germline, CDR1 is SGDLS, CDR2 YYNGEE. The CDR3 nucleotides read TGTGCCAGCAGCGTAGCCCTAGCGGGGGAGCAAGAGACCCAGTACTTC. It specifies CASSVALAGEQETQYF.

This chain uses TRBV20-1 with TRBJ1-6; 11 bases align to TRBD1. This CDR3 region has 16 residues. J gave up 4 bases and V 1 base, and 3 bases lay outside the gene matches. Germline CDR1 DFQATT, CDR2 SNEGSKA (reference sequence). In nucleotides, the CDR3 is TGCAGTGCTAGAGGGACAGGGGGCGTTTATAATTCACCCCTCCACTTT. It yields the protein CSARGTGGVYNSPLHF.

The chain recombines TRBV6-1 with TRBJ2-5, with TRBD2 matching over 12 bases. The germline V gene has CDR1 MNHNS and CDR2 SASEGT. The CDR3 consists of 16 residues. J lost 1 base, V lost 6 bases, and 6 bases had no gene match. The CDR3 sequence: CASSRGLAGIQETQYF. In DNA form, the CDR3 reads TGTGCCAGCAGCAGGGGACTAGCGGGTATCCAAGAGACCCAGTACTTC.

This clonotype was detected ten times or more. This chain joins TRBV20-1 and TRBJ2-1; TRBD1 agrees at 8 bases. Germline values: CDR1 DFQATT, CDR2 SNEGSKA (reference sequence). The junction had 5 bases not matched to a gene; V was cut back by 6 bases and J by 4 bases. This CDR3 is built from 13 residues. CDR3 protein: CSATGGRYNEQFF. CDR3 bases: TGCAGTGCAACAGGGGGAAGGTACAATGAGCAGTTCTTC.

This clonotype was counted between two and nine times. The rearrangement links TRBV29-1 to TRBJ2-5; unclear D gene. Trimming stripped 7 bases from V and 4 bases from J, with 10 bases between. The CDR3 length is 11 residues. From germline, CDR1 is SQVTM and CDR2 ANQGSEA. CDR3 DNA sequence: TGCAGCGCCGTAGTAGGAGAGACCCAGTACTTC. Protein: CSAVVGETQYF.

This clonotype was observed once. A much larger clonotype is one base distant, so this may be a read error. V is TRBV7-9 and J is TRBJ1-5; D is uncertain. Germline CDR1 is SEHNR and CDR2 is FQNEAQ (reference sequence). The CDR3 covers 13 residues. Trimming removed 1 base from V and 4 bases from J, with 5 bases in between. The CDR3 loop is CASSLGHNQPQHF. Written as DNA, the CDR3 is TGTGCCAGCAGCTTAGGGCATAATCAGCCCCAGCATTTT.

The CDR3 loop is CASSHLSGGYEQYF. The CDR3 coding sequence is TGCGCCAGCAGCCACCTCTCGGGAGGTTACGAGCAGTACTTC. This sequence joins TRBV4-1 and TRBJ2-7; 7 bases are shared with TRBD2. The V gene end was trimmed by 3 bases and the J gene end by 4 bases; junction bases not matched to a gene: 6. This CDR3 has 14 residues. From germline, CDR1 is MGHRA and CDR2 YSYEKL.

This clonotype was found a few times. V is TRBV5-1 and J is TRBJ2-7, with D perhaps matching TRBD1 (6 bases). The CDR3 is 18 amino acids. Trimming stripped 0 bases from V and 1 base from J, with 20 bases between. In germline, CDR1 is SGHRS, CDR2 YFSETQ. CDR3 sequence: CASSLAGHGGGESYEQYF. CDR3 bases: TGCGCCAGCAGCTTGGCCGGGCATGGGGGCGGTGAATCCTACGAGCAGTACTTC.

In this sample, this clonotype turned up a few times. The rearrangement uses TRBV12-3 or TRBV12-4 and TRBJ2-7, with D perhaps TRBD2 (5 bases). The CDR3 consists of 13 residues. Deletions cut 4 bases from V and 1 base from J, with 8 bases between. The CDR3: CASSSEGSYEQYF. CDR3 DNA: TGTGCCAGCAGTTCTGAGGGATCCTACGAGCAGTACTTC.

This clonotype appeared a few times. The chain employs TRBV20-1 and TRBJ2-1; 7 bases align to TRBD2. In germline, CDR1 is DFQATT, CDR2 SNEGSKA (reference sequence). CDR3 length: 12 amino acids. J gave up 8 bases and V 1 base, and 2 bases lay outside the gene matches. Written as DNA, the CDR3 is TGCAGTGCTAGAGGTCGGGGGGATGAGCAGTTCTTC. Encoded protein: CSARGRGDEQFF.

In its sample, this clonotype was seen many times. This chain joins TRBV20-1 and TRBJ2-5, with no clear D. This CDR3 has 13 amino acids. V shed 4 bases and J shed 0 bases, with 9 bases lying between them. Germline V lookup: CDR1 DFQATT, CDR2 SNEGSKA (reference sequence). The CDR3 DNA reads TGCAGTGCTAAAGTATACTACCAAGAGACCCAGTACTTC. Translating gives CSAKVYYQETQYF.

Details on this clonotype: The germline gene is not matched at one end of the junction; a read error may be the cause. This rearrangement joins TRBV11-1 to TRBJ1-1, with D possibly matching TRBD1 (5 bases). Germline V gene sequence: CDR1 SGHAT, CDR2 FQDESV (reference sequence). This CDR3 is 13 amino acids long. CDR3 amino acids: CAISFLGDTEAFF. CDR3 DNA: TGTGCCATCAGCTTCTTGGGGGACACTGAAGCTTTCTTT.

The chain combines TRBV10-3 with TRBJ2-3, with D possibly TRBD2 on 5 matching bases. Germline CDR1 is ENHRY and CDR2 is SYGVKD. Trimming pared 10 bases from V and 6 bases from J, leaving 14 bases between. The CDR3 sequence is 12 residues long. In DNA form, the CDR3 reads TGTGCCACCCGGCCGGGGTCGGATACGCAGTATTTT. Its translation is CATRPGSDTQYF.

The chain uses TRBV18 and TRBJ2-7, with D perhaps matching TRBD2 (5 bases). The germline V gene has CDR1 KGHSH and CDR2 LQKENI. V was shortened by 2 bases and J by 3 bases, with 14 bases between the two germline ends. The CDR3 runs to 15 residues. The chain's CDR3 is CASSPGSGLYYEQYF. The CDR3 nucleotides read TGTGCCAGCTCACCAGGTTCCGGACTCTACTACGAGCAGTACTTC.

The chain couples TRBV10-3 to TRBJ2-7; D not resolved. V was trimmed by 0 bases and J by 2 bases, leaving 8 bases between them. This CDR3 is built from 14 residues. Germline V gives CDR1 ENHRY, CDR2 SYGVKD. DNA of the CDR3: TGTGCCATCAGTGAGTCGGTGGGTACCTACGAGCAGTACTTC. Its protein product is CAISESVGTYEQYF.

In regard to this clonotype: Compared with germline, one end of the junction differs, possibly owing to a read error. The rearrangement joins TRBV12-3 or TRBV12-4 to TRBJ2-3; weak D call: TRBD2 (5 bases). The CDR3 runs 13 residues. The CDR3 sequence: CASSLVGERHDDF. In DNA, the CDR3 is TGTGCCAGCAGTTTAGTCGGCGAGCGGCACGACGATTTT.

In this sample, this clonotype turned up many times. This chain links TRBV12-3 or TRBV12-4 with TRBJ2-2; D not resolved. The CDR3 loop spans 12 amino acids. V shed 4 bases and J shed 3 bases, with 3 bases lying between them. This CDR3 is CASSSYTGELFF. Here the CDR3 DNA reads TGTGCCAGCAGTTCTTACACCGGGGAGCTGTTTTTT.

The gene calls are TRBV20-1 and TRBJ2-7; D possibly corresponds to TRBD1 (5 bases). CDR3 length equals 11 residues. Trimming shortened V by 6 bases and J by 8 bases, and 14 bases separated the two germline ends. In germline, CDR1 is DFQATT, CDR2 SNEGSKA (reference sequence). The CDR3 sequence is CSAKIGAKQYF. CDR3 bases: TGCAGTGCGAAGATAGGGGCGAAGCAGTACTTC.

This clonotype was seen more than once but under ten times. The V call is TRBV12-3 or TRBV12-4, the J call TRBJ1-2; D ambiguous. The V and J ends lost 7 bases and 8 bases respectively, with 14 bases between them. This CDR3 is built from 12 residues. The chain's CDR3 is CASTVGGVGYTF. In DNA, the CDR3 is TGTGCCAGCACCGTGGGTGGTGTAGGCTACACCTTC.